The 26 T cell receptor beta chains below all came from one sample that was sequenced in a study of T cell repertoires in cytomegalovirus infection. TCRdb ran MiXCR on the reads and lists one entry per CDR3 protein. The repertoire holds about 300,000 distinct CDR3 sequences, with 9.6% as singletons. The sample consisted of PBMCs. These receptors came from a human donor in good health (CMV status not recorded). Some clones in this sample may be carry-over from other donors' samples.

This clonotype was found a few times. The chain recombines TRBV7-9 with TRBJ2-7; no clear D. This CDR3 contains 14 residues. Germline CDR1 and CDR2: SEHNR and FQNEAQ (reference sequence). Trimming took 1 base from V and 3 from J, leaving 10 bases between them. DNA for the CDR3: TGTGCCAGCAGCTTAGAATCGGTTTACTACGAGCAGTACTTC. This sequence encodes CASSLESVYYEQYF.

This clonotype has ten or more counts. This sequence joins TRBV7-9 and TRBJ2-7, with 7 bases identical to TRBD1. The germline gives CDR1 SEHNR, CDR2 FQNEAQ (reference sequence). This CDR3 has 14 amino acids. V lost 6 bases to trimming and J lost 5 bases; unmatched junction nucleotides: 10. For the CDR3, the DNA is TGTGCCAGCAGTATAGCAGGGGGTGGCGACGAGCAGTACTTC. Protein: CASSIAGGGDEQYF.

In its sample, this clonotype was seen many times. V gene TRBV7-9 combines with J gene TRBJ2-5; 11 nucleotides line up with TRBD2. The ends lost 0 bases at V and 1 base at J; junction bases unmatched: 4. Germline V gene sequence: CDR1 SEHNR, CDR2 FQNEAQ (reference sequence). CDR3 length: 17 residues. The CDR3 is CASSLALGTSGQETQYF. In nucleotides, the CDR3 is TGTGCCAGCAGCTTAGCCCTTGGGACTAGCGGCCAAGAGACCCAGTACTTC.

In the case of this clonotype: A read error is possible here, since a much larger clone lies one base away. The V and J genes are TRBV10-3 and TRBJ2-1, with 9 bases aligning to TRBD1. This CDR3 spans 14 amino acids. Germline loops: CDR1 ENHRY, CDR2 SYGVKD. J was trimmed by 9 bases and V by 4 bases; bases with no gene match: 7. Here the CDR3 DNA reads TGTGCCATCAGTGTCGGGACAGGGAACTTTGAGCAGTTCTTC. Protein sequence: CAISVGTGNFEQFF.

This chain joins TRBV19 and TRBJ1-6; possible D gene TRBD1, 5 bases. CDR3 length equals 13 residues. The ends were cut back, 5 bases at V and 9 bases at J, with 11 bases in the middle. Germline values: CDR1 LNHDA, CDR2 SQIVND (reference sequence). CDR3 loop: CASSRPGGSPLHF. The CDR3 coding sequence is TGTGCCAGTAGTCGTCCGGGGGGTTCACCCCTCCACTTT.

This sequence joins TRBV28 and TRBJ2-1, with D perhaps TRBD1 (5 bases). Germline lookup yields CDR1 MDHEN and CDR2 SYDVKM. The CDR3 covers 14 residues. The ends were cut back, 2 bases at V and 9 bases at J, with 14 bases in the middle. This CDR3 is CASSLRYRRSEQFF. CDR3 DNA: TGTGCCAGCAGTTTACGCTACAGGAGATCTGAGCAGTTCTTC.

This clonotype occurred many times. The chain combines TRBV6-1 with TRBJ2-5, with D perhaps matching TRBD1 (5 bases). Trimming cost V 7 bases and J 5 bases, with 14 bases left between them. Germline V gene data show CDR1 as MNHNS and CDR2 as SASEGT. The CDR3 loop spans 13 amino acids. The CDR3 DNA reads as TGTGCCAGCACACCACTGAAGGGGGAGACCCAGTACTTC. Its translation is CASTPLKGETQYF.

This clonotype was recorded at least ten times. This chain uses TRBV29-1 with TRBJ2-1; 12 nucleotides align to TRBD2. Germline loops: CDR1 SQVTM, CDR2 ANQGSEA. The CDR3 is 19 amino acids. V lost 1 base and J lost 0; bases outside the gene matches: 10. This CDR3 reads CSVEGPIGLAGFSYNEQFF. CDR3 DNA sequence: TGCAGCGTTGAAGGCCCTATTGGACTAGCGGGGTTCTCCTACAATGAGCAGTTCTTC.

The rearrangement joins TRBV6-5 to TRBJ2-7; 8 bases align to TRBD2. Germline V gene sequence: CDR1 MNHEY, CDR2 SVGAGI. The CDR3 consists of 18 residues. The trim removed 0 bases at V and 0 bases at J, leaving 10 bases unmatched. The CDR3 nucleotides are TGTGCCAGCAGTTACTCGATTCAGAGCGGGGGCCTCTCCTACGAGCAGTACTTC. Protein product: CASSYSIQSGGLSYEQYF.

In this sample, this clonotype turned up many times. V and J are TRBV7-3 and TRBJ2-2; a possible D gene is TRBD1 (5 bases). V was shortened by 5 bases and J by 7 bases, with 17 bases between the two germline ends. This CDR3 comprises 15 residues. Germline CDR1 SGHTA, CDR2 FQGTGA. CDR3 amino acids: CASSPGAQGLGELFF. The CDR3 DNA reads TGTGCCAGCAGCCCTGGGGCCCAGGGCCTCGGGGAGCTGTTTTTT. Based on the CDR3 plus reference TRBV7-3 and TRBJ2-2, the full variable domain is GAGVSQTPSNKVTEKGKYVELRCDPISGHTALYWYRQSLGQGPEFLIYFQGTGAADDSGLPNDRFFAVRPEGSVSTLKIQRTERGDSAVYLCASSPGAQGLGELFFGEGSRLTVL.

This clonotype was counted at least ten times. The rearrangement links TRBV7-2 to TRBJ2-3; D may be TRBD1 or TRBD2 (5 bases each). Germline values: CDR1 SGHTA, CDR2 FQGNSA. Trimming took 4 bases from V and 6 from J, leaving 23 bases between them. The CDR3 consists of 17 residues. The CDR3 here is CASSSKVLGDHQDTQYF. CDR3 nucleotides: TGTGCCAGCAGCTCAAAGGTACTGGGGGATCACCAGGATACGCAGTATTTT.

This clonotype occurred many times. The chain couples TRBV19 to TRBJ1-2; D not certain. Trimming stripped 10 bases from V and 9 bases from J, with 15 bases between. Germline CDR1 and CDR2: LNHDA and SQIVND (reference sequence). The length of the CDR3 is 11 residues. The CDR3 sequence is CATATGSRYTF. The DNA of the CDR3 is TGTGCCACGGCTACGGGCAGTCGCTACACCTTC.

This chain connects TRBV2 to TRBJ2-5, with 10 nucleotides matching TRBD1. Losses at the gene ends were 6 bases for V and 5 bases for J; bases not matched to a gene: 9. Germline CDR1 reads SNHLY; CDR2 reads FYNNEI. This CDR3 spans 15 amino acids. The CDR3 nucleotides are TGTGCCAGCAGGAGCGAGGGACAGGGGCGGGAGACCCAGTACTTC. Protein: CASRSEGQGRETQYF.

This clonotype has at least ten counts. V gene TRBV20-1 combines with J gene TRBJ2-7, with 10 positions matching TRBD1. Germline V gene data show CDR1 as DFQATT and CDR2 as SNEGSKA (reference sequence). There are 14 residues in the CDR3. The junction had 8 bases not matched to a gene; V was cut back by 3 bases and J by 6 bases. In DNA, the CDR3 is TGCAGTGCTAGTAGGCGGACAGGGGGTGGCGAGCAGTACGTC. Its protein is CSASRRTGGGEQYV.

This clonotype was detected many times. The CDR3 sequence: CSVELAGEGIGTNEKLFF. CDR3 bases: TGCAGCGTTGAATTAGCCGGGGAAGGGATAGGAACTAATGAAAAACTGTTTTTT. V and J are TRBV29-1 and TRBJ1-4; D remains ambiguous. Deletions cut 2 bases from V and 1 base from J, with 20 bases between. CDR1 SQVTM and CDR2 ANQGSEA come from the germline V gene. The CDR3 runs to 18 residues.

The chain uses TRBV18 and TRBJ2-3, with no clear D. The germline CDR1 and CDR2 sequences are KGHSH and LQKENI. Trimming removed 2 bases at V and 0 bases at J, with 9 bases between. CDR3 size: 15 residues. The CDR3 region has the DNA TGTGCCAGCTCACCAGCGGAGACTAGCACAGATACGCAGTATTTT. Its translation: CASSPAETSTDTQYF.

This rearrangement joins TRBV20-1 to TRBJ1-1; TRBD1 might be the D (5 bases). This CDR3 is 11 amino acids long. Trimming left V 3 bases short and J 5 bases short, with 7 bases between. Per germline, CDR1 DFQATT and CDR2 SNEGSKA (reference sequence). CDR3 protein: CSASHRTEAFF. CDR3 sequence (DNA): TGCAGTGCTAGCCACAGGACTGAAGCTTTCTTT.

In this sample, this clonotype turned up many times. V and J are TRBV20-1 and TRBJ2-5, with D possibly being TRBD2 (7 bases). CDR3 length: 15 amino acids. Trimming cost V 6 bases and J 0 bases, with 17 bases left between them. The V gene's germline CDR1 is DFQATT and CDR2 SNEGSKA (reference sequence). For the CDR3, the DNA is TGCAGTGCCCACCTGGGGGGGGCCTACCAAGAGACCCAGTACTTC. This encodes CSAHLGGAYQETQYF.

Concerning this clonotype itself: This may be a read error, as it is one base from a much larger clone. V usage is TRBV4-1 and J usage is TRBJ1-1; TRBD1 agrees at 8 bases. The V and J ends lost 1 base and 5 bases, in that order; junction bases with no gene match: 9. The CDR3 contains 16 residues. Germline CDR1 reads MGHRA; CDR2 reads YSYEKL. The CDR3 sequence is CASSQGQGTLRTEAFF. The CDR3 DNA reads TGCGCCAGCAGCCAAGGACAGGGGACCCTGAGAACTGAAGCTTTCTTT.

This clonotype has a count of ten or more. J is TRBJ1-1 and V is TRBV28; TRBD1 is a possible D gene (5 bases). Trimming left V 8 bases short and J 0 bases short, with 10 bases between. In germline, CDR1 is MDHEN, CDR2 SYDVKM. This CDR3 spans 13 amino acids. CDR3 sequence: CASGTAMNTEAFF. For the CDR3, the DNA is TGTGCCAGCGGGACGGCCATGAACACTGAAGCTTTCTTT.

CDR3 in DNA: TGTGCCAGCAAGGATACCCCGAGCTCTGGAAACACCATATATTTT. It is translated as CASKDTPSSGNTIYF. V usage is TRBV28 and J usage is TRBJ1-3; D call uncertain. The V end lost 7 bases, the J end lost 0 bases, and 13 bases lay between the germline ends. From germline, CDR1 is MDHEN and CDR2 SYDVKM. The length of the CDR3 is 15 residues.

This clonotype was counted ten times or more. V usage is TRBV7-8 and J usage is TRBJ2-7; maybe TRBD2 (6 bases). Trimming took 2 bases from V and 6 from J, leaving 23 bases between them. The germline CDR1 and CDR2 sequences are SGHVS and FQNEAQ. This CDR3 has 17 residues. The CDR3 coding sequence is TGTGCCAGCAGCTTAACTCGACCGGGACTTGGGGTCGGCGAGCAGTACTTC. This gives the protein CASSLTRPGLGVGEQYF.

The rearrangement joins TRBV2 to TRBJ1-2; D perhaps matches TRBD1 (6 bases). V shed 5 bases and J shed 4 bases, with 23 bases lying between them. The length of the CDR3 is 17 residues. Germline CDR1 SNHLY, CDR2 FYNNEI. CDR3 sequence reads: CASSPEGVLAGAYGYTF. CDR3 DNA: TGTGCCAGCAGTCCTGAGGGGGTACTCGCAGGGGCCTATGGCTACACCTTC.

Ten or more counts support this clonotype. This chain links TRBV11-3 with TRBJ2-5; the D gene is possibly TRBD2 (6 bases). Germline CDR1 and CDR2: SGHNT and YENEEA. The CDR3 consists of 13 residues. V lost 5 bases, J lost 5 bases, and 12 bases lay in between. The chain's CDR3 is CASSTGTLETQYF. CDR3 bases: TGTGCCAGCAGCACCGGGACTTTGGAGACCCAGTACTTC.

A few counts support this clonotype. The J gene is TRBJ1-2, the V gene TRBV10-3; no clear D gene. CDR3 length: 16 amino acids. Trimming shortened V by 2 bases and J by 0 bases, and 13 bases separated the two germline ends. Looked up from germline, CDR1 is ENHRY and CDR2 is SYGVKD. CDR3 in amino acids: CAISEPGSLSNYGYTF. The CDR3 bases are TGTGCCATCAGTGAGCCAGGTTCGCTCTCTAACTATGGCTACACCTTC.

This chain uses TRBV28 with TRBJ1-2, with TRBD1 matching over 10 bases. Germline assignment: CDR1 MDHEN and CDR2 SYDVKM. The CDR3 is made up of 14 amino acids. Trimming at V came to 2 bases and at J to 4 bases, leaving 1 base not matched to a gene. CDR3 sequence reads: CASSLRTGGYGYTF. CDR3 DNA sequence: TGTGCCAGCAGTTTACGGACAGGGGGCTATGGCTACACCTTC.